These T cell receptor beta chains were read from a single sample in a study of T cells in Graves' hyperthyroidism and ophthalmopathy. TCRdb independently ran MiXCR on the multiplex PCR reads; one entry per CDR3 protein. The data hold under 350,000 distinct CDR3 sequences, with over 15% observed a single time. The sequenced sample consisted of blood. These receptors were obtained from a woman aged 55-75 years with Graves' ophthalmopathy. Each CDR3 is given with its conserved first and last residue. Fields, in order: CDR3 DNA, CDR3 protein, clone size, J gene, D gene, V gene, CDR3 length. A D gene is named only where the DNA matches it firmly. Size tells how often a clone was seen (once, few, many) or the class of an expanded clone, and some rows leave it out.

CDR3nt: TGTGCCAGCAGCCTCTACGACGAGGAGGGGATTGCTTTCTTT
CDR3aa: CASSLYDEEGIAFF
abundance: NA
j_gene: TRBJ1-1
d_gene: NA
v_gene: TRBV9
len: 14

CDR3nt: TGCGCCAGCAGCCAAGTGCTCGGGGCTAGCGGAGGCCCGGGTAGGGAGCAGTACTTC
CDR3aa: CASSQVLGASGGPGREQYF
abundance: few
j_gene: TRBJ2-7
d_gene: TRBD2
v_gene: TRBV4-3
len: 19

CDR3nt: TGTGCCAGCAGTTTCTCTGGGGCATCTGGAAACACCATATATTTT
CDR3aa: CASSFSGASGNTIYF
abundance: few
j_gene: TRBJ1-3
d_gene: NA
v_gene: TRBV27
len: 15

CDR3nt: TGTGCCAGCAGTTTGTCCCTAGAATACGAGCAGTACTTC
CDR3aa: CASSLSLEYEQYF
abundance: many
j_gene: TRBJ2-7
d_gene: NA
v_gene: TRBV28
len: 13

CDR3nt: TGTGCCAGCAGCCAAGATTTTGCGGAGGAGGAGCAGTACTTC
CDR3aa: CASSQDFAEEEQYF
abundance: many
j_gene: TRBJ2-7
d_gene: NA
v_gene: TRBV4-2
len: 14

CDR3nt: TGTGCCAGCAGCTGGACAGGTTATAGCAATCAGCCCCAGCATTTT
CDR3aa: CASSWTGYSNQPQHF
abundance: many
j_gene: TRBJ1-5
d_gene: TRBD1
v_gene: TRBV7-2
len: 15

CDR3nt: TGCGCCAGCAGCTTGGACACAGCCTTGGGTCAGCCCCAGCATTTT
CDR3aa: CASSLDTALGQPQHF
abundance: many
j_gene: TRBJ1-5
d_gene: NA
v_gene: TRBV5-1
len: 15

CDR3nt: TGTGCCAGCAGTTACGGGACAGGGACCTCTGGGGCCAACGTCCTGACTTTC
CDR3aa: CASSYGTGTSGANVLTF
abundance: many
j_gene: TRBJ2-6
d_gene: TRBD1
v_gene: TRBV27
len: 17

CDR3nt: TGTGCCAGCAACGAACTGGTCGGACAAGGGGCTGGAAACACCATATATTTT
CDR3aa: CASNELVGQGAGNTIYF
abundance: many
j_gene: TRBJ1-3
d_gene: NA
v_gene: TRBV7-8
len: 17

CDR3nt: TGTGCCAGCAGCTCTACAGGGGCCCTGAACACTGAAGCTTTCTTT
CDR3aa: CASSSTGALNTEAFF
abundance: NA
j_gene: TRBJ1-1
d_gene: TRBD1
v_gene: TRBV5-1
len: 15

CDR3nt: TGCGCCAGCAGCTTGGCCGCGCGGGAGGGTGACGAGCAGTACTTC
CDR3aa: CASSLAAREGDEQYF
abundance: NA
j_gene: TRBJ2-7
d_gene: TRBD2
v_gene: TRBV5-1
len: 15

CDR3nt: TGTGCCAGCAACCTTCAAGGGGGATACACTGAAGCTTTCTTT
CDR3aa: CASNLQGGYTEAFF
abundance: many
j_gene: TRBJ1-1
d_gene: NA
v_gene: TRBV2
len: 14

CDR3nt: TGTGCCAGCAGCCCCTACCCCGGACAGGGCATTGGTGGCTACACCTTC
CDR3aa: CASSPYPGQGIGGYTF
abundance: many
j_gene: TRBJ1-2
d_gene: TRBD1
v_gene: TRBV7-2
len: 16

CDR3nt: TGCAGTGCTAGAGATCAGACAGCGGGAAACCTCTACGAGCAGTACTTC
CDR3aa: CSARDQTAGNLYEQYF
abundance: NA
j_gene: TRBJ2-7
d_gene: TRBD2
v_gene: TRBV20-1
len: 16

CDR3nt: TGTGCCAGCAGTACTGAACTGGGAAACACCATATATTTT
CDR3aa: CASSTELGNTIYF
abundance: few
j_gene: TRBJ1-3
d_gene: NA
v_gene: TRBV28
len: 13

CDR3nt: TGTGCCAGCAGAGATCCGACGGATTTGGGCTACACCTTC
CDR3aa: CASRDPTDLGYTF
abundance: many
j_gene: TRBJ1-2
d_gene: NA
v_gene: TRBV6-2/TRBV6-3
len: 13

CDR3nt: TGTGCCAGCAGCTTAGAGGGGCGTGTTCGGGGACAAGAGACCCAGTACTTC
CDR3aa: CASSLEGRVRGQETQYF
abundance: NA
j_gene: TRBJ2-5
d_gene: NA
v_gene: TRBV7-6
len: 17

CDR3nt: TGTGCCAGCGGGGGGCAGGGGGCGGTCGGGGAGCTGTTTTTT
CDR3aa: CASGGQGAVGELFF
abundance: few
j_gene: TRBJ2-2
d_gene: TRBD1
v_gene: TRBV2
len: 14

CDR3nt: TGTGCCAGCAGTCCCCCGGGACTAGCGGGAAGGGGGGAGCTGTTTTTT
CDR3aa: CASSPPGLAGRGELFF
abundance: NA
j_gene: TRBJ2-2
d_gene: TRBD2
v_gene: TRBV28
len: 16

CDR3nt: TGTGCCAGCAGTTCTAGCGGGACTACAGATACGCAGTATTTT
CDR3aa: CASSSSGTTDTQYF
abundance: many
j_gene: TRBJ2-3
d_gene: TRBD2
v_gene: TRBV28
len: 14

CDR3nt: TGTGCCAGCAGTTACCACAGGGAGCATGCAGATACGCAGTATTTT
CDR3aa: CASSYHREHADTQYF
abundance: NA
j_gene: TRBJ2-3
d_gene: NA
v_gene: TRBV6-5
len: 15

CDR3nt: TGTGCCAGCACCTCCGGGGTAGAGTCCACTGAAGCTTTCTTT
CDR3aa: CASTSGVESTEAFF
abundance: many
j_gene: TRBJ1-1
d_gene: NA
v_gene: TRBV7-2
len: 14

CDR3nt: TGCGCCAGCAGTCCCTCCTGGGGTAGCGGGCCCTGGGGTGAGCAGTTCTTC
CDR3aa: CASSPSWGSGPWGEQFF
abundance: few
j_gene: TRBJ2-1
d_gene: TRBD2
v_gene: TRBV4-3
len: 17

CDR3nt: TGTGCCAGTACCAAGGGACAAACAATGAACTATGGCTACACCTTC
CDR3aa: CASTKGQTMNYGYTF
abundance: few
j_gene: TRBJ1-2
d_gene: NA
v_gene: TRBV19
len: 15

CDR3nt: TGTGCCAGCAGCGAACGAAATAATCAGCCCCAGCATTTT
CDR3aa: CASSERNNQPQHF
abundance: many
j_gene: TRBJ1-5
d_gene: NA
v_gene: TRBV7-9
len: 13

CDR3nt: TGTGCCAGCAGCCCCCAGGACATGACCCCGACTCACCTCCACTTT
CDR3aa: CASSPQDMTPTHLHF
abundance: many
j_gene: TRBJ1-6
d_gene: NA
v_gene: TRBV2
len: 15

CDR3nt: TGCGCCAGCAGTGAGTCGGCAGGGGGACATCGTATTGAAGCTTTCTTT
CDR3aa: CASSESAGGHRIEAFF
abundance: many
j_gene: TRBJ1-1
d_gene: TRBD1
v_gene: TRBV10-1
len: 16

CDR3nt: TGCAGTGCCCTGCCCGGGACTAGTATGTACGAGCAGTACTTC
CDR3aa: CSALPGTSMYEQYF
abundance: many
j_gene: TRBJ2-7
d_gene: TRBD2
v_gene: TRBV20-1
len: 14